The 21 T cell receptor beta chains presented below share a single source sample, sequenced in a study of blood T cells in healthy people across ages. With a J-beta primer mix and a sample-barcoded 5' primer, a second PCR ran about 7 to 12 cycles. One entry per CDR3 protein, called by TCRdb with MiXCR from the 5' RACE reads. The data show more than 700,000 distinct CDR3 sequences, approximately 53% seen once. The sample was blood. The receptors originated from an elderly man in good health.

The chain uses TRBV5-1 and TRBJ2-6, with 9 bases fitting TRBD2. Trimming took 4 bases from V and 1 from J; bases not matched to a gene: 6. The germline V gene has CDR1 SGHRS and CDR2 YFSETQ. This CDR3 has 17 residues. The CDR3 reads CASSTAGLASGANVLTF. The CDR3 DNA is TGCGCCAGCAGCACCGCGGGACTAGCTTCTGGGGCCAACGTCCTGACTTTC. Full variable domain (missing parts from reference TRBV5-1 and TRBJ2-6): KAGVTQTPRYLIKTRGQQVTLSCSPISGHRSVSWYQQTPGQGLQFLFEYFSETQRNKGNFPGRFSGRQFSNSRSEMNVSTLELGDSALYLCASSTAGLASGANVLTFGAGSRLTVL.

The rearrangement joins TRBV20-1 to TRBJ2-1, with D perhaps TRBD2 (5 bases). Per the germline V gene, CDR1 is DFQATT and CDR2 is SNEGSKA (reference sequence). Trimming left V 0 bases short and J 8 bases short, with 17 bases between. The CDR3 consists of 15 residues. The CDR3, as DNA: TGCAGTGCTAGAGATCTAGCCCGGGTCGTCCATGAGCAGTTCTTC. It specifies CSARDLARVVHEQFF.

This clonotype turned up a few times. V is TRBV20-1 and J is TRBJ2-7; weak D call: TRBD1 (6 bases). V shed 2 bases and J shed 1 base, with 9 bases lying between them. The CDR3 is 13 amino acids. CDR1 is DFQATT, CDR2 SNEGSKA, per germline (reference sequence). Written as DNA, the CDR3 is TGCAGTGCTAGACAGGGGCAGTCCTACGAGCAGTACTTC. Its translation: CSARQGQSYEQYF.

The chain carries TRBV7-3 and TRBJ2-1; D not resolved. The germline V and J ends were trimmed by 1 base and 5 bases, with 15 bases remaining between them. This CDR3 has 16 amino acids. Germline V gene lookup returns CDR1 SGHTA and CDR2 FQGTGA. The CDR3 DNA reads as TGTGCCAGCAGCTTAAAAGGCTTAGCCGCGCACAATGAGCAGTTCTTC. Translation: CASSLKGLAAHNEQFF.

The chain links TRBV9 to TRBJ1-1, with D possibly being TRBD1 (5 bases). This CDR3 has 15 amino acids. Germline CDR1 reads SGDLS; CDR2 reads YYNGEE. V was cut by 2 bases and J by 7 bases, with 18 bases left in between. The chain's CDR3 is CASSVVEPGRGEAFF. The CDR3, as DNA: TGTGCCAGCAGCGTCGTTGAGCCGGGGCGGGGTGAAGCTTTCTTT.

The gene calls are TRBV6-6 and TRBJ2-7; no clear D gene. V gave up 5 bases and J gave up 1 base, with 15 bases separating them. Germline CDR1 and CDR2: MNHNY and SVGAGI (reference sequence). The CDR3 runs 15 residues. CDR3 protein: CASSPDLVTSYEQYF. The CDR3 coding sequence is TGTGCCAGCAGTCCCGACCTAGTTACTTCCTACGAGCAGTACTTC.

In its sample, this clonotype was seen once. This chain uses TRBV24-1 with TRBJ2-1, with 9 bases identical to TRBD2. This CDR3 is 14 amino acids long. CDR1 and CDR2 (germline): KGHDR, SFDVKD. V lost 6 bases, J lost 6 bases, and 5 bases stayed unmatched. The CDR3 loop is CATSRGGAVNEQFF. The CDR3 coding sequence is TGTGCCACCAGTCGCGGGGGGGCGGTCAATGAGCAGTTCTTC.

This sequence joins TRBV6-5 and TRBJ2-7; TRBD1 matches at 8 bases. The CDR3 loop spans 15 amino acids. V was clipped by 5 bases and J by 0 bases; unmatched bases: 6. Germline V gene lookup returns CDR1 MNHEY and CDR2 SVGAGI. This CDR3 reads CASSPYGQGSYEQYF. The CDR3 nucleotides are TGTGCCAGCAGTCCCTACGGACAGGGCTCCTACGAGCAGTACTTC.

The chain has TRBV7-3 and TRBJ2-1, with 7 bases identical to TRBD1. CDR3 length: 17 amino acids. Germline loops: CDR1 SGHTA, CDR2 FQGTGA. J was trimmed by 6 bases and V by 5 bases; bases with no gene match: 16. CDR3 region: CASSPNEGGFLTNEQFF. The CDR3 DNA reads as TGTGCCAGCAGCCCTAATGAAGGGGGCTTTTTGACCAATGAGCAGTTCTTC.

This clonotype has only a few counts. The chain is built from TRBV7-2 and TRBJ2-1, with D perhaps TRBD1 or TRBD2 (5 bases each). Per germline, CDR1 SGHTA and CDR2 FQGNSA. The CDR3 is made up of 16 amino acids. V dropped 5 bases and J dropped 2 bases, with 16 bases sitting between them. Written as DNA, the CDR3 is TGTGCCAGCAGCCCCTACAGAGGGGTGGCCTACAATGAGCAGTTCTTC. Encoded protein: CASSPYRGVAYNEQFF.

The V gene is TRBV4-1, the J gene TRBJ2-7, with D perhaps TRBD1 (5 bases). V lost 3 bases to trimming and J lost 0 bases, with 18 bases between them. The CDR3 totals 17 residues. Germline CDR1 and CDR2: MGHRA and YSYEKL. This CDR3 reads CASSHLYRRRSSYEQYF. Written as DNA, the CDR3 is TGCGCCAGCAGCCACTTGTACAGGCGCAGGAGCTCCTACGAGCAGTACTTC.

Written as DNA, the CDR3 is TGTGCCAGCAGCTCGCATGCAGGGACAGGGTATGACAATGAGCAGTTCTTC. Protein: CASSSHAGTGYDNEQFF. The chain uses TRBV11-2 and TRBJ2-1, with 9 nucleotides matching TRBD1. The CDR3 totals 17 residues. V was pared by 4 bases and J by 5 bases, with 12 bases of the junction left unmatched. Germline V gene sequence: CDR1 SGHAT, CDR2 FQNNGV.

Only a few counts were recorded for this clonotype. The chain carries TRBV5-1 and TRBJ1-2, with 11 bases that match TRBD1. Germline trimming cut 4 bases from V and 8 bases from J; bases unmatched to any gene: 7. This CDR3 is built from 14 residues. CDR1 and CDR2 (germline): SGHRS, YFSETQ. The CDR3 protein is CASSAGQGVGGYTF. The DNA of the CDR3 is TGCGCCAGCAGCGCGGGACAGGGGGTTGGCGGCTACACCTTC.

This clonotype was picked up a small number of times. The V call is TRBV7-2, the J call TRBJ2-7; possibly TRBD1 or TRBD2 for D (7 bases each). The DNA end is a closer match to TRBJ2-5, so the J assignment may be wrong. The CDR3 has 15 residues. Germline V gene sequence: CDR1 SGHTA, CDR2 FQGNSA. The CDR3 region is CASSLRARGGETQYF. The CDR3 coding sequence is TGTGCCAGCAGCTTACGTGCCAGGGGGGGGGAGACCCAGTACTTC.

The chain couples TRBV2 to TRBJ1-2; 10 bases agree with TRBD1. The ends lost 10 bases at V and 3 bases at J; junction bases unmatched: 8. The CDR3 spans 14 residues. The germline V gene has CDR1 SNHLY and CDR2 FYNNEI. CDR3 loop: CANPDRGLDYGYTF. For the CDR3, the DNA is TGTGCCAACCCAGACAGGGGGCTCGACTATGGCTACACCTTC.

The V and J genes are TRBV20-1 and TRBJ2-3, with D perhaps being TRBD1 or TRBD2 (6 bases each). Germline V gene lookup returns CDR1 DFQATT and CDR2 SNEGSKA (reference sequence). Trimming took 0 bases from V and 2 from J, leaving 18 bases between them. The CDR3 is 17 amino acids. The CDR3 is CSARDSWRGENTDTQYF. CDR3 nucleotides: TGCAGTGCTAGAGATAGTTGGAGGGGGGAAAACACAGATACGCAGTATTTT.

In its sample, this clonotype was seen a few times. V and J are TRBV9 and TRBJ2-6; the D is unclear. V shed 0 bases and J shed 6 bases, with 4 bases lying between them. The CDR3 runs to 13 residues. From germline, CDR1 is SGDLS and CDR2 YYNGEE. The CDR3, as DNA: TGTGCCAGCAGCGTAGCTTTGGCCAACGTCCTGACTTTC. It encodes CASSVALANVLTF.

This clonotype was detected only a few times. The genes are TRBV7-2 and TRBJ2-4; D unclear. CDR3 length equals 16 residues. V was pared by 5 bases and J by 1 base, with 15 bases between. From germline, CDR1 is SGHTA and CDR2 FQGNSA. DNA for the CDR3: TGTGCCAGCAGCCCCCCTCGTGGCAGTGCCAAAAACATTCAGTACTTC. Protein product: CASSPPRGSAKNIQYF.

The V and J genes are TRBV20-1 and TRBJ2-1; a possible D gene is TRBD2 (5 bases). Germline V gene sequence: CDR1 DFQATT, CDR2 SNEGSKA (reference sequence). The CDR3 extends over 15 amino acids. The V end was cut by 3 bases, the J end by 0 bases, with 12 bases between. Written as DNA, the CDR3 is TGCAGTGCTAGTCCATCGGAGGACTCCTACAATGAGCAGTTCTTC. Translating it yields CSASPSEDSYNEQFF.

The chain is built from TRBV24-1 and TRBJ2-1; D tentatively reads TRBD1 or TRBD2 (5 bases each). V gave up 7 bases and J gave up 0 bases, with 9 bases separating them. CDR1 and CDR2 from the germline V gene are KGHDR and SFDVKD. The CDR3 runs 14 residues. The CDR3 DNA reads TGTGCCACCAGGGGTGGGGGCTCCTACAATGAGCAGTTCTTC. This gives the protein CATRGGGSYNEQFF.

This clonotype was counted a single time. The chain carries TRBV29-1 and TRBJ2-5, with D unresolved. The length of the CDR3 is 12 residues. Germline CDR1 and CDR2: SQVTM and ANQGSEA. CDR3 amino acids: CSARPPQETQYF. The CDR3 nucleotides read TGCAGTGCGAGACCCCCCCAAGAGACCCAGTACTTC.